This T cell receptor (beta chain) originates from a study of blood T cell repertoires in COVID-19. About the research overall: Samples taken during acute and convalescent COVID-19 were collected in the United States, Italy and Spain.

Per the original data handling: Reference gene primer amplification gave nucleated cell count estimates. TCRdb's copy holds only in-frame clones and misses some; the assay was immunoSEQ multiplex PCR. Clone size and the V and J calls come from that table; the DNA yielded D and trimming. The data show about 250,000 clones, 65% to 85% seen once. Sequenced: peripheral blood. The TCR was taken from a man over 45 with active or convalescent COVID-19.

The CDR3 nucleotides read TGTGCCAGCAGCTATGGACAGGGTTTGAACACTGAAGCTTTCTTT. Translated, it gives CASSYGQGLNTEAFF. The chain employs TRBV7-7 and TRBJ1-1, with 8 bases fitting TRBD1. V lost 4 bases and J lost 0; bases outside the gene matches: 4. The CDR3 consists of 15 residues. CDR1 and CDR2 (germline): SSHAT, FNYEAQ (reference sequence).